The TCR beta chain described here comes from a study of graft-versus-host responses after intestinal transplantation. Overall study: Transplantation in recipients was multivisceral, liver-intestinal, or isolated intestinal. The study gave all recipients anti-thymocyte globulin induction, then tacrolimus and steroids for 2 to 3 years. Findings and limits, study-wide: Among recipient marrow samples, GvH clones were found; some appeared first in ileum or blood. Allograft graft-versus-host to host-versus-graft clonal ratios ran high in patients with graft-donor T cell macrochimerism.

The CDR3 runs 14 residues. Per the germline V gene, CDR1 is MNHEY and CDR2 is SMNVEV (reference sequence). TCRdb keeps only in-frame clones here, not all; method: immunoSEQ multiplex PCR. The sample holds approximately 85,000 clones, about 91% seen once. Points on this clone: Its antigen is unknown.

This chain links TRBV27 with TRBJ2-5, with 12 positions matching TRBD2. The DNA end is a closer match to TRBJ2-7, so the J assignment may be wrong. The sequences come from unstimulated CD8+ T cells sorted from spleen or lymph node cells, collected before transplant. The origin of this receptor is a human donor who was the organ donor for an intestinal transplant. CDR3 residues: CASSFLAGGREQYF. CDR3 nucleotide sequence: TGTGCCAGCAGTTTTCTAGCGGGAGGGCGCGAGCAGTACTTC.